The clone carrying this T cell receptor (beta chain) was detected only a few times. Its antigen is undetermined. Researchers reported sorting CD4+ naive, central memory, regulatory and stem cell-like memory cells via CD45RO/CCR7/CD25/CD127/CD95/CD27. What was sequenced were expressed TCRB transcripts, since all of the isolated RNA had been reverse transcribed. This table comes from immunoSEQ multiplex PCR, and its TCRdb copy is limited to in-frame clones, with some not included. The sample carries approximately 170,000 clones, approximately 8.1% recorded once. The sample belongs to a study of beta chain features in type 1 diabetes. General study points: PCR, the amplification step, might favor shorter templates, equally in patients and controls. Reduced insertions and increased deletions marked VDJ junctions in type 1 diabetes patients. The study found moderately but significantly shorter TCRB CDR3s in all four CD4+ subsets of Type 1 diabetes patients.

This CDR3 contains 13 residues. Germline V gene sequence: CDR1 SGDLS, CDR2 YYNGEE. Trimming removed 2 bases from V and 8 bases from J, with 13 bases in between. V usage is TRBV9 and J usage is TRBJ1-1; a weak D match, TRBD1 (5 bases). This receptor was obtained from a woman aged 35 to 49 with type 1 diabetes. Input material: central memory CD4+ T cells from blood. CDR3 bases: TGTGCCAGCAGCGTCGCGGGGCTCCAGGAAGCTTTCTTT. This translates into CASSVAGLQEAFF.